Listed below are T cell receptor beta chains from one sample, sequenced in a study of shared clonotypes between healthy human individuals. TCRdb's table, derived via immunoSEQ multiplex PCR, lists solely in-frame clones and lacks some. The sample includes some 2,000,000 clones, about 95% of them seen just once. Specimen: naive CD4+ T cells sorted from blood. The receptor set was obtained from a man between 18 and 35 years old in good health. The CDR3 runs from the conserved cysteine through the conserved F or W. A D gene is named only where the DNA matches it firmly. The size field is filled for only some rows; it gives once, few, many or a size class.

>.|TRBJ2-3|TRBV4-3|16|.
TGCGCCAGCAGCCAAGGAAAACTAACGAACACAGATACGCAGTATTTT
CASSQGKLTNTDTQYF
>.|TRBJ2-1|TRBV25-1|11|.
TGTGCCAGCAGTGATCGGTTCAATCAGTTCTTC
CASSDRFNQFF
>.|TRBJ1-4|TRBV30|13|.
TGTGCCTCGCAGGGACGGACTAATGAAAAACTGTTTTTT
CASQGRTNEKLFF
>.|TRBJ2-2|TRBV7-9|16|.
TGTGCCAGCAGCTTAGTCCCCGACAGGAACACCGGGGAGCTGTTTTTT
CASSLVPDRNTGELFF
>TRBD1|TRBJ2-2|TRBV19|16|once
TGTGCCAGTAGTATAGGGGGGACAGCTAACACCGGGGAGCTGTTTTTT
CASSIGGTANTGELFF
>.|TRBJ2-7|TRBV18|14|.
TGTGCCAGCTCGCCCCCGGTTAAGGACTACGAGCAGTACTTC
CASSPPVKDYEQYF
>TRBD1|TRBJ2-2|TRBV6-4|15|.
TGTGCCAGCTCCTCCGGGACAGGGGTATCCGGGGAGCTGTTTTTT
CASSSGTGVSGELFF
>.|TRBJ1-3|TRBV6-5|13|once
TGTGCCAGCGCTCTCTCCGTGCAGAACACCATATATTTT
CASALSVQNTIYF
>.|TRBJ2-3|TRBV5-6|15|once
TGTGCCAGCAGCTTGGGTGCAGGGTTGGCAGATACGCAGTATTTT
CASSLGAGLADTQYF
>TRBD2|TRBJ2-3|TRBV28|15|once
TGTGCCAGCAGTTTAGCGGGAGGACCCAGCGGTACGCAGTATTTT
CASSLAGGPSGTQYF
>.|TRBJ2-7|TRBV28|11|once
TGTGCCAGCAGTTCCCGGGACGAGCAGTACTTC
CASSSRDEQYF
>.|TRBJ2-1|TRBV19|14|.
TGTGCCAGTAGGCCAAGCAGCTCCTACAATGAGCAGTTCTTC
CASRPSSSYNEQFF
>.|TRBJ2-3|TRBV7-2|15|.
TGTGCCAGCAGCTTAGGAGGCAGGTACACAGATACGCAGTATTTT
CASSLGGRYTDTQYF
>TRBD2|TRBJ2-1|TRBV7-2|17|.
TGTGCCAGCAGCTTAGGGGGCCTAGCGGGAGGGATGAATGAGCAGTTCTTC
CASSLGGLAGGMNEQFF
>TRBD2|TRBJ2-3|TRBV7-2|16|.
TGTGCCAGCAGCCCCGGAGGAGCGGGAGTCCCAGATACGCAGTATTTT
CASSPGGAGVPDTQYF
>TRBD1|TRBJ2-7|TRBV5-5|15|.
TGTGCCAGCAGCTTGTCGGGACAGGGGGCCTACGAGCAGTACTTC
CASSLSGQGAYEQYF
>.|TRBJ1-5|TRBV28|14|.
TGTGCCAGCAGCTTGCAGGGGAACAATCAGCCCCAGCATTTT
CASSLQGNNQPQHF
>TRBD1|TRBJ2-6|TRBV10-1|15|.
TGCGCCAGTTCAGGGGGCCGCTCTGGGGCCAACGTCCTGACTTTC
CASSGGRSGANVLTF
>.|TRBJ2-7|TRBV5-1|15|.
TGCGCCAGCAGCTTGGAGGGGACCAACAACCACGAGCAGTACTTC
CASSLEGTNNHEQYF
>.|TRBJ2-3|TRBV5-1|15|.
TGCGCCAGCAGCTTGGTCGGCAGGGACTCCGATACGCAGTATTTT
CASSLVGRDSDTQYF
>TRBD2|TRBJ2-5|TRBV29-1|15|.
TGCAGCGTTGAAGGGACTAGCGGGAGTCTCGAGACCCAGTACTTC
CSVEGTSGSLETQYF
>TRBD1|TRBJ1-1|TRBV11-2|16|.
TGTGCCAGCAGCTCGCCGTCCGGGACAGGGGGCACTGAAGCTTTCTTT
CASSSPSGTGGTEAFF
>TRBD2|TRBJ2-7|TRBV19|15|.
TGTGCCAGTAGTATGGCGAGCCGGGGGGGAGGCGAGCAGTACTTC
CASSMASRGGGEQYF
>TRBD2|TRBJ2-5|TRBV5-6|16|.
TGTGCCAGCAGCTTCGGTAGCGGGATGTACCAAGAGACCCAGTACTTC
CASSFGSGMYQETQYF
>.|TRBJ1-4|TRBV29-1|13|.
TGCAGCGTGGTACCGGGGCGGCAGGAAAAACTGTTTTTT
CSVVPGRQEKLFF
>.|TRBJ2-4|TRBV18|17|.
TGTGCCAGCTCACCGGTGATTAACGCTCGGGCCAAAAACATTCAGTACTTC
CASSPVINARAKNIQYF
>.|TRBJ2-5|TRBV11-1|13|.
TGTGCCAGCAGCCCTAGCTATCAAGAGACCCAGTACTTC
CASSPSYQETQYF
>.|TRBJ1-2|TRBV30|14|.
TGTGCCTGGAGTGTCCAGAGGTCTAACTATGGCTACACCTTC
CAWSVQRSNYGYTF
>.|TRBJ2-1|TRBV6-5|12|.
TGTGCCAGCAGTTCCCGGGGGAATGAGCAGTTCTTC
CASSSRGNEQFF
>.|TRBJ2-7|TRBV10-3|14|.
TGTGCCATCAGTGTGGCAGCAATCACAGTCGAGCAGTACTTC
CAISVAAITVEQYF
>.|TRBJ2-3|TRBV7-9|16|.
TGTGCCAGCAGCTTAGGGACTGTTAACGGGGGAGATACGCAGTATTTT
CASSLGTVNGGDTQYF
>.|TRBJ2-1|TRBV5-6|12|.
TGTGCCAGCAGCTTGATTTGGTCAGAACAGTTCTTC
CASSLIWSEQFF
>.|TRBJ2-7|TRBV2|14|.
TGTGCCAGCAGTGAACAGGGGGGAAGCTACGAGCAGTACTTC
CASSEQGGSYEQYF
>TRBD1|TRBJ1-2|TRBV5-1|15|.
TGCGCCAGCGGGGACGGACAGGCGGCATACTATGGCTACACCTTC
CASGDGQAAYYGYTF
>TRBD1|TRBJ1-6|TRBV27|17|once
TGTGCCAGCAGTTTAGAGCTCAGGGGGCGAAGGAATTCACCCCTCCACTTT
CASSLELRGRRNSPLHF